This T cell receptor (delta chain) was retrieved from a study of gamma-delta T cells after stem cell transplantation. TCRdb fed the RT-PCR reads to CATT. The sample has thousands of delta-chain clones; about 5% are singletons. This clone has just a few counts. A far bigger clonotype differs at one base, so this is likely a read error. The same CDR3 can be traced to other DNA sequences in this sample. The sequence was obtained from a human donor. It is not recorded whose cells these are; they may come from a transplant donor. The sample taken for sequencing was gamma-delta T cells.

This chain's CDR3 is CACDLLGDTSTDKLIF. The CDR3 DNA reads as TGTGCCTGTGACCTACTGGGGGATACATCCACCGATAAACTCATCTTC. The chain employs TRDV2 and TRDJ1; 12 bases are shared with TRDD3. The CDR3 is 16 amino acids. Germline CDR1 GEAIGNYY, CDR2 EKD.